This TCR beta chain is drawn from a study of T cell responses to AZD1222 COVID-19 vaccine. The study, taken as a whole, reports: With two AZD1222 doses given, Spike-specific TCR breadth and depth both rose. Sampling captured repertoires only after the peak T cell response. Only a handful of AZD1222 recipients tested seropositive at baseline. Among vaccine-associated CD4 TCRs, coverage spanned spike, with dominance at 160-218 and 743-854.

Only in-frame clones appear in the TCRdb table, and some are missing; sequencing was by immunoSEQ multiplex PCR. The data contain about 97,000 clones, roughly 84% of them singletons. The germline CDR1 and CDR2 sequences are SEHNR and FQNEAQ (reference sequence). This CDR3 contains 11 residues. V was pared by 5 bases and J by 15 bases, with 5 bases of the junction left unmatched. On this clone: Its antigen is unidentified.

This chain connects TRBV7-9 to TRBJ2-1, with 9 bases aligning to TRBD1. Sequences were derived from peripheral blood, sampled on day 0 of AZD1222 vaccination. The TCR was taken from an adult in good health. The CDR3 protein is CASSVDRGAFF. The CDR3 DNA follows: TGTGCCAGCAGCGTAGACAGGGGGGCGTTCTTC.